Listed below are T cell receptor beta chains from one sample, sequenced in a study of blood T cell repertoires in COVID-19. TCRdb's table, derived via immunoSEQ multiplex PCR, lists solely in-frame clones and lacks some. The sample lists around 140,000 clones, about 89% seen once, with less than 20% in the top ten. The sample taken for sequencing was peripheral blood. The receptors here all came from a man between 50 and 59 years old with active or convalescent COVID-19. Each CDR3 is given with its conserved first and last residue. A D gene is named only where the DNA matches it firmly. Size is stated for part of the rows, as once, few or many counts, or as a class when the clone is expanded.

j_call clone_size cdr3_length d_call v_call cdr3_nt cdr3_aa
TRBJ1-1 NA 13 NA TRBV5-5 TGTGCCAGCAGCTTGGCCAGGAACACTGAAGCTTTCTTT CASSLARNTEAFF
TRBJ1-5 NA 15 NA TRBV27 TGTGCCAGCAGTTTATCTTCTAGGCGGGGTCAGCCCCAGCATTTT CASSLSSRRGQPQHF
TRBJ1-1 NA 14 TRBD1 TRBV19 TGTGCCAGTAGTCGGGACAGGGCCGGGTTGAGGGCTTTCTTT CASSRDRAGLRAFF
TRBJ1-2 NA 12 TRBD1 TRBV29-1 TGCAGCGCTGGACAGGGTGATTATGGCTACACCTTC CSAGQGDYGYTF
TRBJ2-7 few 13 NA TRBV29-1 TGCAGCGTTCGCAGGGGTTCGGACTACGAGCAGTACTTC CSVRRGSDYEQYF
TRBJ2-7 once 14 TRBD2 TRBV6-4 TGTGCCAGCAGCGCCTGGGCGGGAGTTGGCGAGCAGTACTTC CASSAWAGVGEQYF
TRBJ2-7 NA 14 NA TRBV5-1 TGCGCCAGTGGGGAGACCGTGACGTCCTACGAGCAGTACTTC CASGETVTSYEQYF
TRBJ2-1 NA 16 TRBD2 TRBV18 TGTGCCAGCTCACCACCGGGACTAGCGGGATGGGGTGAGCAGTTCTTC CASSPPGLAGWGEQFF
TRBJ1-2 NA 15 TRBD1 TRBV30 TGTGCCTGGAGTGCGGGACAGGGGTCTAACTATGGCTACACCTTC CAWSAGQGSNYGYTF
TRBJ2-2 NA 18 TRBD2 TRBV9 TGTGCCAGCAGCGTAGCCCCCGCGGGAGGGCCTATCACCGGGGAGCTGTTTTTT CASSVAPAGGPITGELFF
TRBJ1-5 NA 16 NA TRBV21-1 TGTGCCAGCAGCAATAGGGGGACCACCCCCAATCAGCCCCAGCATTTT CASSNRGTTPNQPQHF
TRBJ2-5 NA 14 TRBD1 TRBV3-1/TRBV3-2 TGTGCCAGCAGCCAAGATCAGGGGGAAGAGACCCAGTACTTC CASSQDQGEETQYF
TRBJ2-5 NA 15 TRBD1 TRBV11-2 TGTGCCAGCAGCTTAGCCCGACAGGGAAAAGAGACCCAGTACTTC CASSLARQGKETQYF
TRBJ1-3 NA 15 NA TRBV3-1/TRBV3-2 TGTGCCAGCAGCCAAGATGCAGGGGCTGGAAACACCATATATTTT CASSQDAGAGNTIYF
TRBJ1-1 NA 14 NA TRBV7-2 TGTGCCAGCAGCTTAAACCGGGGGGACACTGAAGCTTTCTTT CASSLNRGDTEAFF
TRBJ1-5 NA 16 NA TRBV24-1 TGTGCCACCGCACCAGGAGGGATGGCTAGCAATCAGCCCCAGCATTTT CATAPGGMASNQPQHF
TRBJ1-5 NA 15 TRBD1 TRBV6-5 TGTGCCAGCGACTCAGGGGGCAATAGCAATCAGCCCCAGCATTTT CASDSGGNSNQPQHF
TRBJ2-3 NA 17 TRBD2 TRBV7-2 TGTGCCAGCAGCCAGGGACTAGCGGGGGGGCAGGCAGATACGCAGTATTTT CASSQGLAGGQADTQYF
TRBJ2-3 NA 12 NA TRBV5-8 TGTGCCAGCAGCGTCGTGGCATCCACGCAGTATTTT CASSVVASTQYF
TRBJ2-3 NA 17 NA TRBV19 TGTGCCAGTAGTCAGATTTTTGCTAGGTCTAGCACAGATACGCAGTATTTT CASSQIFARSSTDTQYF
TRBJ1-1 NA 13 NA TRBV30 TGTGCCTGGAGTGTACAGGGTCTCACTGAAGCTTTCTTT CAWSVQGLTEAFF
TRBJ2-7 NA 15 NA TRBV19 TGTGCCAGTAGCCCCCAAAGGCGGGGGCTGGACGAGCAGTACTTC CASSPQRRGLDEQYF
TRBJ2-7 NA 14 TRBD1 TRBV4-3 TGCGCCAGCAGCCCGACAGGGGATTTCTACGAGCAGTACTTC CASSPTGDFYEQYF
TRBJ2-3 NA 19 TRBD1 TRBV24-1 TGTGCCACCAGTGATTCGATCAGGACAGGGGGCCTGCGCACAGATACGCAGTATTTT CATSDSIRTGGLRTDTQYF
TRBJ1-1 NA 16 NA TRBV6-1 TGTGCCAGCAGTGAATTTCCGACAGGAGCATTTATCGAAGCTTTCTTT CASSEFPTGAFIEAFF
TRBJ1-5 NA 13 NA TRBV2 TGTGCCAGCAGTTTGGAGGGGTATCAGCCCCAGCATTTT CASSLEGYQPQHF
TRBJ2-1 NA 16 TRBD2 TRBV2 TGTGCCAGCAGTGAAGATGGACTAGACCTAGCCGATGAGCAGTTCTTC CASSEDGLDLADEQFF
TRBJ2-1 NA 15 TRBD2 TRBV3-1/TRBV3-2 TGTGCCAGCAGCCAAGGCGCTAGCGGCTACAATGAGCAGTTCTTC CASSQGASGYNEQFF
TRBJ2-7 NA 15 TRBD2 TRBV25-1 TGTGCCAGCAGTGAGGGGAGGGCGCCCCATTTCGAGCAGTACTTC CASSEGRAPHFEQYF
TRBJ1-5 NA 14 TRBD1 TRBV6-5 TGTGCCAGCAGGACCGGGACAGGGGCTCAGCCCCAGCATTTT CASRTGTGAQPQHF
TRBJ1-2 NA 13 NA TRBV29-1 TGCAGCGCTCCCGAAACAGGAAACTATGGCTACACCTTC CSAPETGNYGYTF
TRBJ2-7 NA 18 NA TRBV7-6 TGTGCCAGCAGCTTATTACGGTCGACCCCAATGCAGGACTACGAGCAGTACTTC CASSLLRSTPMQDYEQYF
TRBJ2-5 NA 14 TRBD2 TRBV29-1 TGCAGCGTTGGGGCTAGCGGGGTTCGGGAGACCCAGTACTTC CSVGASGVRETQYF
TRBJ2-1 NA 15 TRBD2 TRBV11-2 TGTGCCAGCAGCTTAGATCGGGCGGGAGCACTTGAGCAGTTCTTC CASSLDRAGALEQFF
TRBJ2-2 NA 15 NA TRBV5-1 TGCGCCAGCAGCTTGGGGATGGGGAGAACCGGGGAGCTGTTTTTT CASSLGMGRTGELFF
TRBJ1-1 NA 17 NA TRBV18 TGTGCCAGCTCACCACGGGACATTGGGGCCGGAGGCACTGAAGCTTTCTTT CASSPRDIGAGGTEAFF
TRBJ1-1 NA 15 TRBD1 TRBV6-5 TGTGCCAGCAGTACCGGGACAGGGAGGACTGCGGAAGCTTTCTTT CASSTGTGRTAEAFF
TRBJ2-7 NA 14 NA TRBV19 TGTGCCAGTAGTAGCCAACAGGGTCCGTATGAGCAGTACTTC CASSSQQGPYEQYF
TRBJ2-7 NA 14 NA TRBV19 TGTGCCAGTAGTCCGGGGGGCGGCTCCTACGAGCAGTACTTC CASSPGGGSYEQYF
TRBJ2-1 NA 18 NA TRBV11-2 TGTGCCAGCAGCCTTTCCCGACTTACCGGGACAAATTACAATGAGCAGTTCTTC CASSLSRLTGTNYNEQFF
TRBJ1-2 NA 14 TRBD1 TRBV19 TGTGCCAGCTCCCGGGACAGGGGGAACTATGGCTACACCTTC CASSRDRGNYGYTF
TRBJ1-5 NA 16 NA TRBV15 TGTGCCACCAGCAGAAAGGGACACAATAGCAATCAGCCCCAGCATTTT CATSRKGHNSNQPQHF
TRBJ2-5 NA 15 NA TRBV19 TGTGCCAGTAGTATACTAACCGGGAATCAAGAGACCCAGTACTTC CASSILTGNQETQYF
TRBJ1-1 once 13 NA TRBV3-1/TRBV3-2 TGTGCCAGCAGCCGCTTACAGGGCTATGAAGCTTTCTTT CASSRLQGYEAFF
TRBJ1-2 few 15 TRBD1 TRBV12-5 TGTGCTAGTGATGCCCGACAGGGGGACCTCTATGGCTACACCTTC CASDARQGDLYGYTF
TRBJ1-1 few 13 NA TRBV7-8 TGTGCCAGCAGCTTAGAGTTCTCACTCGAAGCTTTCTTT CASSLEFSLEAFF
TRBJ1-3 NA 15 NA TRBV11-2 TGTGCCAGCAGCCCCCATTCAGGCTCTGGAAACACCATATATTTT CASSPHSGSGNTIYF
TRBJ1-4 NA 13 NA TRBV12-3/TRBV12-4 TGTGCCAGCAGTTTATTCGGGTCGGGAAAACTGTTTTTT CASSLFGSGKLFF
TRBJ1-1 NA 15 TRBD1 TRBV28 TGTGCCACATTCAACACAGGGGGGACGAACACTGAAGCTTTCTTT CATFNTGGTNTEAFF
TRBJ2-5 NA 18 TRBD1 TRBV28 TGTGCCAGCAGTTTCCGTGAAAGTCGACAGGGTTCGCGAGAGACCCAGTACTTC CASSFRESRQGSRETQYF
TRBJ2-5 few 16 NA TRBV27 TGTGCCAGCAGTCCCGCGGGGTGGGAACCCAGTCCGACCCAGTACTTC CASSPAGWEPSPTQYF
TRBJ1-4 few 14 NA TRBV6-2/TRBV6-3 TGTGCCAGCAGTTTCGGGGGAATTAATGAAAAACTGTTTTTT CASSFGGINEKLFF
TRBJ2-6 NA 14 NA TRBV2 TGTGCCAGCAGGGAGGTATCTGGGGCCAACGTCCTGACTTTC CASREVSGANVLTF
TRBJ1-2 once 14 NA TRBV6-6 TGTGCCAGCAGGTGGGGGGAGGTTCCCTTCGGCTACACCTTC CASRWGEVPFGYTF
TRBJ2-7 NA 13 NA TRBV7-7 TGTGCCAGCAGCTTAGGGGCAGGCGAGAAGCAGTACTTC CASSLGAGEKQYF